Listed here are 3 T cell receptor beta chains from one sample, sequenced in a study of blood T cell repertoires in COVID-19. Libraries were prepared by immunoSEQ multiplex PCR; TCRdb keeps only in-frame clonotypes and omits some of them. The sample yields about 64,000 clones, 81% seen once. Input material: peripheral blood. The source of these receptors is a man older than 75 with acute or convalescent COVID-19.

V is TRBV6-2 or TRBV6-3 and J is TRBJ1-3; TRBD1 might be the D (6 bases). The V end was cut by 6 bases, the J end by 0 bases, with 12 bases between. This CDR3 spans 15 amino acids. The V gene's germline CDR1 is MNHEY and CDR2 SVGEGT. The CDR3 coding sequence is TGTGCCAGCAGCCTAGACAGGATCTCTGGAAACACCATATATTTT. Its translation: CASSLDRISGNTIYF.

This chain joins TRBV2 and TRBJ2-3, with 14 bases that match TRBD2. Looked up from germline, CDR1 is SNHLY and CDR2 is FYNNEI. V lost 2 bases, J lost 0 bases, and 7 bases stayed unmatched. The CDR3 sequence is 19 residues long. In DNA form, the CDR3 reads TGTGCCAGCAGTGAATTGGGACTAGCGGGGGCCGTTAGCACAGATACGCAGTATTTT. Amino acids: CASSELGLAGAVSTDTQYF.

V usage is TRBV9 and J usage is TRBJ1-2; D may be TRBD1 (6 bases). Germline CDR1 SGDLS, CDR2 YYNGEE. V was shortened by 4 bases and J by 7 bases, with 17 bases between the two germline ends. This CDR3 has 14 amino acids. CDR3 DNA sequence: TGTGCCAGCAGCACAGACAGGACGCGCAGTGGCTACACCTTC. Translating gives CASSTDRTRSGYTF.